The entry below describes one TCR beta chain. The CDR3 is 14 amino acids. V was pared by 3 bases and J by 6 bases, with 15 bases between. The data were obtained in a study of Graves' ophthalmopathy and Graves' hyperthyroidism. As the template, RNA transcripts were used to amplify TCR beta CDR3 regions. First-round RT-PCR relied on HTBI primers, and a second-round multiplex PCR came next. TCRdb ran MiXCR on the multiplex PCR reads and lists one entry per CDR3 protein. Of over 450,000 distinct CDR3 sequences in the sample, approximately 15% were seen once. The chain employs TRBV12-3 or TRBV12-4 and TRBJ2-7; D gene unclear. The clonotype was recovered from a woman aged 25 to 45 with Graves' ophthalmopathy. The specimen sequenced was blood. This chain's CDR3 is CASSFSLPGSEQYF. CDR3 nucleotides: TGTGCCAGCAGTTTTAGCCTCCCAGGCTCCGAGCAGTACTTC.